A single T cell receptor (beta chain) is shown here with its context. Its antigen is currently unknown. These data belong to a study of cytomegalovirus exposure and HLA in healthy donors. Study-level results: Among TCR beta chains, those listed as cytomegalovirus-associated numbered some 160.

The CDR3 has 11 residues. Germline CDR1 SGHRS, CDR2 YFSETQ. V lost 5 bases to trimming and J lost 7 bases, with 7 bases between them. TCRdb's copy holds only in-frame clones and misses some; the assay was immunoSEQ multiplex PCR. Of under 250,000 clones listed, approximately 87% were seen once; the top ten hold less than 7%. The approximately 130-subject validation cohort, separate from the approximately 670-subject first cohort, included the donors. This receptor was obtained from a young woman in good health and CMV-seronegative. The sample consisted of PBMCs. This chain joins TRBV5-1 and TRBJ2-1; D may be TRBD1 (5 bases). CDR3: CASRDTNEQFF. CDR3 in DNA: TGCGCCAGCAGGGACACAAATGAGCAGTTCTTC.